A selection of T cell receptor beta chains follows, all from one sample in a study of blood T cell repertoires in COVID-19. Measured with immunoSEQ multiplex PCR; TCRdb has only the in-frame clones, and not every one. The sample has 240,000 or so clones; around 83% are singletons. Sequencing used peripheral blood. These receptors all come from a man under 40 who had recovered from COVID-19. Both conserved end residues are part of each CDR3. D genes are given only for firm matches. Rows give clone size only sometimes, using once, few, many, or a class for an expanded clone.

clone_size j_call v_call d_call cdr3_aa cdr3_nt
NA TRBJ1-3 TRBV7-2 NA CASSLVAGFYGNTIYF TGTGCCAGCAGCTTAGTCGCGGGGTTTTATGGAAACACCATATATTTT
NA TRBJ2-3 TRBV11-2 TRBD2 CASSRGETDTQYF TGTGCCAGCAGCCGGGGGGAGACAGATACGCAGTATTTT
NA TRBJ2-2 TRBV6-5 TRBD1 CASRRLQGRTGELFF TGTGCCAGCAGAAGATTACAGGGGAGAACCGGGGAGCTGTTTTTT
NA TRBJ2-5 TRBV19 TRBD1 CASTKQGSGQETQYF TGTGCCAGTACCAAACAGGGGTCGGGACAAGAGACCCAGTACTTC
NA TRBJ2-5 TRBV3-1/TRBV3-2 NA CASSQRRQQETQYF TGTGCCAGCAGCCAAAGGCGGCAGCAAGAGACCCAGTACTTC
NA TRBJ2-2 TRBV11-2 NA CASSPLGVSTVHGELFF TGTGCCAGCAGCCCCCTAGGGGTATCCACCGTTCACGGGGAGCTGTTTTTT
NA TRBJ1-2 TRBV5-5 TRBD1 CASSLGQGEYGYTF TGTGCCAGCAGCTTGGGTCAGGGGGAGTATGGCTACACCTTC
once TRBJ2-7 TRBV5-6 NA CASSLGRSSYEQYF TGTGCCAGCAGCCTTGGTCGCAGCTCCTACGAGCAGTACTTC
once TRBJ2-1 TRBV2 NA CASSIGSGYYNEQFF TGTGCCAGCAGTATTGGGAGCGGCTACTACAATGAGCAGTTCTTC
NA TRBJ1-3 TRBV28 NA CASSPGGSGNTIYF TGTGCCAGCAGCCCTGGGGGGTCTGGAAACACCATATATTTT
NA TRBJ1-2 TRBV3-1/TRBV3-2 NA CASSQDWGGYGYTF TGTGCCAGCAGCCAAGATTGGGGAGGGTATGGCTACACCTTC
once TRBJ2-6 TRBV28 TRBD1 CASSPGDSLSGANVLTF TGTGCCAGCAGTCCAGGGGACAGTCTTTCTGGGGCCAACGTCCTGACTTTC
NA TRBJ2-5 TRBV28 TRBD1 CASSPGQQQETQYF TGTGCCAGCAGTCCGGGACAGCAGCAAGAGACCCAGTACTTC
NA TRBJ1-1 TRBV29-1 NA CSVVQNTEAFF TGCAGCGTTGTACAGAACACTGAAGCTTTCTTT
NA TRBJ2-1 TRBV19 TRBD1 CASSRQGSYNEQFF TGTGCCAGTAGCCGACAGGGCTCCTACAATGAGCAGTTCTTC
NA TRBJ2-4 TRBV5-8 TRBD2 CASTPLGGAKNIQYF TGTGCCAGCACCCCGCTGGGGGGGGCCAAAAACATTCAGTACTTC
NA TRBJ1-3 TRBV4-2 NA CASSPPQVPGGNTIYF TGTGCCAGCAGCCCCCCGCAGGTTCCGGGAGGAAACACCATATATTTT
NA TRBJ2-1 TRBV19 TRBD2 CASSPSTSVYNEQFF TGTGCCAGTAGTCCTTCGACTAGCGTCTACAATGAGCAGTTCTTC
NA TRBJ2-7 TRBV5-5 NA CASSLTDSYEQYF TGTGCCAGCAGCTTGACAGATTCCTACGAGCAGTACTTC
NA TRBJ2-5 TRBV5-4 NA CASSSTGRQETQYF TGTGCCAGCAGTTCTACCGGGAGACAAGAGACCCAGTACTTC
few TRBJ2-3 TRBV2 TRBD2 CASSPWTSGGSTQYF TGTGCCAGCAGTCCGTGGACTAGCGGGGGTAGTACGCAGTATTTT
NA TRBJ2-3 TRBV14 TRBD1 CASSHLWTGSDTQYF TGTGCCAGCAGCCACCTCTGGACAGGTTCAGATACGCAGTATTTT
NA TRBJ2-5 TRBV5-1 TRBD1 CASSYGQDQETQYF TGCGCCAGCAGCTACGGACAGGACCAAGAGACCCAGTACTTC
NA TRBJ1-2 TRBV12-3/TRBV12-4 TRBD1 CASSTGANYGYTF TGTGCCAGCAGCACAGGGGCTAACTATGGCTACACCTTC
NA TRBJ1-2 TRBV2 NA CASSRLDYGYTF TGTGCCAGCAGTCGTCTTGACTATGGCTACACCTTC
NA TRBJ2-3 TRBV18 TRBD2 CASTGPSSGATDTQYF TGTGCCAGTACGGGCCCTTCTAGCGGGGCCACAGATACGCAGTATTTT
NA TRBJ1-6 TRBV12-3/TRBV12-4 TRBD1 CASSGQGSSPLHF TGTGCCAGCTCGGGACAGGGAAGTTCACCCCTCCACTTT
once TRBJ1-2 TRBV27 NA CASRGAGYGYTF TGTGCCAGCAGGGGGGCCGGCTATGGCTACACCTTC
NA TRBJ2-7 TRBV19 TRBD1 CASRSTGNTYEQYF TGTGCCAGTAGGTCGACAGGGAATACCTACGAGCAGTACTTC
NA TRBJ1-1 TRBV27 TRBD1 CASSLRQGATEAFF TGTGCCAGCAGTTTGCGACAGGGGGCCACTGAAGCTTTCTTT
NA TRBJ2-1 TRBV5-1 TRBD2 CASSLEGRGVYNEQFF TGCGCCAGCAGCTTGGAGGGGCGGGGGGTCTACAATGAGCAGTTCTTC
NA TRBJ1-2 TRBV4-1 NA CASSQDGLGPYGYTF TGCGCCAGCAGCCAAGATGGACTAGGACCCTATGGCTACACCTTC
NA TRBJ1-4 TRBV7-9 NA CASSLYEHNEKLFF TGTGCCAGCAGCTTATACGAGCATAATGAAAAACTGTTTTTT
few TRBJ2-3 TRBV7-2 NA CASSLARTLIAKATDTQYF TGTGCCAGCAGCTTAGCCCGGACCCTAATAGCGAAAGCCACAGATACGCAGTATTTT
NA TRBJ1-1 TRBV19 NA CASSSRLTEAFF TGTGCCAGTAGTTCCCGACTCACTGAAGCTTTCTTT
NA TRBJ2-3 TRBV5-6 TRBD2 CASSFGLAGEDTQYF TGTGCCAGCAGCTTCGGACTAGCGGGGGAAGATACGCAGTATTTT
NA TRBJ1-2 TRBV29-1 TRBD1 CSAWDRGYGYTF TGCAGCGCTTGGGACAGGGGGTATGGCTACACCTTC
NA TRBJ1-4 TRBV5-1 NA CASSLLSTNEKLFF TGCGCCAGCAGCTTGTTATCAACTAATGAAAAACTGTTTTTT
NA TRBJ1-2 TRBV19 NA CASSIAADRPYGYTF TGTGCCAGTAGTATAGCCGCGGATAGACCCTATGGCTACACCTTC
NA TRBJ2-3 TRBV2 NA CATRQESTDTQYF TGTGCCACTAGACAGGAAAGCACAGATACGCAGTATTTT
once TRBJ2-7 TRBV2 TRBD1 CASKPTGGSAYEQYF TGTGCCAGCAAGCCTACAGGGGGCTCGGCCTACGAGCAGTACTTC
NA TRBJ1-4 TRBV3-1/TRBV3-2 TRBD1 CASSPSQGSKLFF TGTGCCAGCAGCCCCTCACAGGGGTCGAAACTGTTTTTT
NA TRBJ2-7 TRBV27 NA CASGSPYEQYF TGTGCCTCGGGGTCGCCCTACGAGCAGTACTTC
NA TRBJ2-2 TRBV10-1 NA CASSRDSANTGELFF TGCGCCAGCAGTCGGGACTCCGCGAACACCGGGGAGCTGTTTTTT
NA TRBJ2-3 TRBV5-4 TRBD2 CASSILAGGPITDTQYF TGTGCCAGCAGCATACTAGCGGGGGGACCTATTACAGATACGCAGTATTTT
NA TRBJ2-1 TRBV5-6 TRBD2 CASTAGWRGGYNEQFF TGTGCCAGCACCGCAGGCTGGCGGGGGGGGTACAATGAGCAGTTCTTC
NA TRBJ2-7 TRBV3-1/TRBV3-2 TRBD1 CASSQDPGTGNNF TGTGCCAGCAGCCAAGACCCCGGGACAGGGAATAACTTC
NA TRBJ1-1 TRBV7-9 NA CASSSYRDPEAFF TGTGCCAGCAGCTCATACAGGGACCCTGAAGCTTTCTTT
NA TRBJ2-3 TRBV14 TRBD1 CASSQETGADTQYF TGTGCCAGCAGCCAAGAGACAGGGGCCGATACGCAGTATTTT
once TRBJ2-2 TRBV9 TRBD2 CASSVGAGANTGELFF TGTGCCAGCAGCGTTGGGGCGGGGGCGAACACCGGGGAGCTGTTTTTT